This T cell receptor (beta chain) was recorded in a study of blood T cell repertoires in COVID-19. Germline CDR1 reads MNHEY; CDR2 reads SVGEGT. The length of the CDR3 is 16 residues. V was cut by 5 bases and J by 1 base, with 15 bases left in between. In its sample, this clone was seen a few times. The authors' processing: Estimated nucleated cell counts came from reference gene primer amplification. Assay: immunoSEQ multiplex PCR; the TCRdb copy retains only in-frame clones and omits some. D and trimming were read from the DNA, whereas the V and J calls and clone size are those reported in that table. This table has 55,000 or so clones, around 80% appearing once.

Specimen: peripheral blood. This chain links TRBV6-2 or TRBV6-3 with TRBJ1-5, with D possibly being TRBD1 (6 bases). The source is a human donor in a cohort sampled during active or convalescent COVID-19. CDR3 in DNA: TGTGCCAGCAGTACAGGAGGGGGGGGGAGCAATCAGCCCCAGCATTTT. Encoded protein: CASSTGGGGSNQPQHF.